This T cell receptor beta chain was profiled in a study of vaccination and CD4 T cells after COVID-19. Study overall: The interval from dose two to post-vaccine sampling had a median of roughly 72 days, and it ranged from 14 to 241.

Sequencing of DNA taken from cultured CD4+ T cells relied on the Oncomine TCR Beta short-read assay. TCRdb ran MiXCR on the PCR reads and lists one entry per CDR3 protein. Of more than 15,000 distinct CDR3 sequences in the sample, 31% were seen once. Treatment of the sample: approximately nine-day PBMC culture with coronavirus spike peptide pools or control peptides (ViraFEST assay). ViraFEST grew antigen-specific T cells using peptide pools, then sequenced TCRs. The table lists this clonotype with a few counts. The antigen is unknown. Germline CDR1 SNHLY, CDR2 FYNNEI. The CDR3 has 14 amino acids. The receptor's source is a human donor with COVID-19. Material: cultured CD4+ T cells from blood. The chain joins TRBV2 to TRBJ1-1, with a tentative D call TRBD1 (5 bases). CDR3 sequence reads: CASRDGLMNTEAFF. The CDR3 DNA follows: TGTGCTTCTCGGGACGGTCTCATGAACACTGAAGCTTTCTTT.